The 10 T cell receptor beta chains presented below share a single source sample, sequenced in a study of vaccination effects on CD4 cells after COVID-19. Using immunoSEQ multiplex PCR, the repertoire was profiled, and TCRdb retains in-frame clones only, with some absent. The sample has around 45,000 clones, about 80% seen once; the top ten hold 10% to 11%. For these receptors, no antigen is known. Under the ViraFEST assay, PBMC were stimulated with viral peptide pools so that antigen-specific CD4+ T cells expanded. Sequencing was performed afterwards. When 10 to 11 days of culture had elapsed, CD4+ T cells were isolated. Among the vaccine recipients, none had a prior SARS-CoV-2 infection, and nucleocapsid antibodies were negative. Source: CD4+ T cells from PBMCs cultured with SARS-CoV-2 spike peptides, taken before COVID-19 vaccination. These receptors originate from a human donor who received a COVID-19 vaccine.

The rearrangement joins TRBV6-2 or TRBV6-3 to TRBJ2-3; the match to TRBD2 covers 10 bases. V lost 5 bases to trimming and J lost 5 bases; unmatched junction nucleotides: 7. CDR3 length: 15 amino acids. CDR1 is MNHEY, CDR2 SVGEGT, per germline. The CDR3 loop reads CASSSGGAGGDTQYF. For the CDR3, the DNA is TGTGCCAGCAGTAGCGGGGGGGCCGGTGGAGATACGCAGTATTTT.

In this sample, this clone turned up once. Written as DNA, the CDR3 is TGTGCCAGCCTCGGGCCAGGTACCATGAACACTGAAGCTTTCTTT. Translated: CASLGPGTMNTEAFF. V gene TRBV19 combines with J gene TRBJ1-1; no reliable D call. Germline assignment: CDR1 LNHDA and CDR2 SQIVND (reference sequence). Trimming pared 9 bases from V and 0 bases from J, leaving 17 bases between. The CDR3 spans 15 residues.

The CDR3 protein is CASSQTSPVDSYNEQFF. CDR3 DNA sequence: TGCGCCAGCAGCCAGACTAGTCCAGTCGACTCCTACAATGAGCAGTTCTTC. The rearrangement joins TRBV5-1 to TRBJ2-1, with a weak D call TRBD2 (6 bases). The V end was cut by 4 bases, the J end by 0 bases, with 17 bases between. This CDR3 contains 17 residues. The germline V gene has CDR1 SGHRS and CDR2 YFSETQ.

This clone showed up just a few times. The chain employs TRBV6-6 and TRBJ1-5; D gene uncertain. CDR1 is MNHNY, CDR2 SVGAGI, per germline (reference sequence). This CDR3 region has 14 residues. V was trimmed by 5 bases and J by 5 bases, leaving 13 bases between them. CDR3 protein: CASSLYPGDQPQHF. The CDR3 DNA is TGTGCCAGCAGTCTATACCCCGGGGATCAGCCCCAGCATTTT.

The gene calls are TRBV28 and TRBJ1-2; D not resolved. Germline CDR1 is MDHEN and CDR2 is SYDVKM. V was cut by 6 bases and J by 7 bases, with 12 bases left in between. The length of the CDR3 is 12 residues. Here the CDR3 DNA reads TGTGCCAGCAGCTCCCTGGGATCTGGCTACACCTTC. Its protein product is CASSSLGSGYTF.

The CDR3 reads CATSKGQTTYANTEAFF. The CDR3 DNA is TGTGCCACCAGCAAGGGACAGACCACTTACGCGAACACTGAAGCTTTCTTT. The gene calls are TRBV15 and TRBJ1-1, with 7 nucleotides matching TRBD1. Looked up from germline, CDR1 is LNHNV and CDR2 is YYDKDF (reference sequence). Trimming removed 4 bases from V and 1 base from J; junction bases left unmatched: 12. CDR3 length: 17 amino acids.

This chain links TRBV3-1 (or the pseudogene TRBV3-2) with TRBJ2-2, with D unresolved. The V gene's germline CDR1 is LGHDT and CDR2 YNNKEL (reference sequence). This CDR3 has 14 amino acids. V was shortened by 4 bases and J by 2 bases, with 8 bases between the two germline ends. As DNA, the CDR3 is TGTGCCAGCAGCCCCACAAGAAACACCGGGGAGCTGTTTTTT. Its protein product is CASSPTRNTGELFF.

This sequence joins TRBV6-5 and TRBJ1-6, with D possibly being TRBD1 (5 bases). V was shortened by 6 bases and J by 9 bases, with 9 bases between the two germline ends. Germline CDR1 is MNHEY and CDR2 is SVGAGI. This CDR3 is built from 12 residues. CDR3 residues: CASSSRGSPLHF. In DNA, the CDR3 is TGTGCCAGCAGCAGTAGGGGTTCACCCCTCCACTTT.

This clone was seen once. This chain joins TRBV25-1 and TRBJ2-3; no firm D call. Germline V gene data show CDR1 as MGHDK and CDR2 as SYGVNS. The V end lost 6 bases, the J end lost 8 bases, and 12 bases lay between the germline ends. This CDR3 region has 12 residues. CDR3 nucleotide sequence: TGTGCCAGCAGCTCCGGGTGGGGTACGCAGTATTTT. This gives the protein CASSSGWGTQYF. The variable domain in full, completed from reference TRBV25-1 and TRBJ2-3, reads EADIYQTPRYLVIGTGKKITLECSQTMGHDKMYWYQQDPGMELHLIHYSYGVNSTEKGDLSSESTVSRIRTEHFPLTLESARPSHTSQYLCASSSGWGTQYFGPGTRLTVL.

V usage is TRBV3-1 (or the pseudogene TRBV3-2) and J usage is TRBJ1-4; no reliable D call. V lost 0 bases and J 4 bases, leaving 9 bases between the germline ends. The CDR3 loop spans 15 amino acids. Germline-derived CDR1 and CDR2 are LGHDT and YNNKEL (reference sequence). CDR3 sequence: CASSQELGFNEKLFF. In DNA, the CDR3 is TGTGCCAGCAGCCAAGAACTTGGATTTAATGAAAAACTGTTTTTT.